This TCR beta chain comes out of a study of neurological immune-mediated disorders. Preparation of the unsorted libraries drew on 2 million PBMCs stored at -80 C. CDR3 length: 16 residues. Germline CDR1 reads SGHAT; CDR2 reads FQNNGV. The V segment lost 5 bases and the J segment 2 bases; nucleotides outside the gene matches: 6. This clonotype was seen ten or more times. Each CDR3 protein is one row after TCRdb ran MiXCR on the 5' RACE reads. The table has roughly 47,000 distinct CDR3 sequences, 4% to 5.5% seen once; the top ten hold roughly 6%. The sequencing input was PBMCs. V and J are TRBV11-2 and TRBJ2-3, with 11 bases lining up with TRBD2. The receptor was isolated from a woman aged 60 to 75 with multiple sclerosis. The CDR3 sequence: CASSAGTSGSTDTQYF. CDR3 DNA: TGTGCCAGCAGCGCCGGGACTAGCGGATCCACAGATACGCAGTATTTT.